This T cell receptor beta chain was identified in a study of T cells after yellow fever vaccination. Looking at the study overall: The authors prepared low-cell-number fractions using SMART-Seq v4 Ultra Low Input.

This clonotype was counted many times. MiXCR, run by TCRdb on the 5' RACE reads, gives a single entry per CDR3 protein. The data show about 260,000 distinct CDR3 sequences, over 3% seen once. Germline loops: CDR1 SGHRS, CDR2 YFSETQ. CDR3 size: 13 residues. V dropped 5 bases and J dropped 5 bases, with 13 bases sitting between them. The origin of this receptor is a man younger than 30 who received the YFV17D yellow fever vaccine. This specimen consisted of PBMCs, obtained 15 days after the yellow fever booster vaccination. This chain joins TRBV5-1 and TRBJ2-5; D remains unclear. CDR3 loop: CASRLGYRETQYF. As DNA, the CDR3 is TGCGCCAGCAGGCTTGGTTACCGGGAGACCCAGTACTTC.